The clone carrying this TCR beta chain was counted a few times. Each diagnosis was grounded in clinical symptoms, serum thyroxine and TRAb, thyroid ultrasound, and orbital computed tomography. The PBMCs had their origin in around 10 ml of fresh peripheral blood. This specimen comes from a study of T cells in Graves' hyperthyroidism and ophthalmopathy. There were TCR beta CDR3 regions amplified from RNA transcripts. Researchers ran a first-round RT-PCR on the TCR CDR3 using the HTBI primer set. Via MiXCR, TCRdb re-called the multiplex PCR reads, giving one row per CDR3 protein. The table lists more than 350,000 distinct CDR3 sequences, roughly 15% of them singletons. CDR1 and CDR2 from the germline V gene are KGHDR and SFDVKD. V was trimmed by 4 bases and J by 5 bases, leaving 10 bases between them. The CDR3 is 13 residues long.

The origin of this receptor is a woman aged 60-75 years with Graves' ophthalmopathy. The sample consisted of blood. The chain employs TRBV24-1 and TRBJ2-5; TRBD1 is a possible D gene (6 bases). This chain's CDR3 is CATSEDSLETQYF. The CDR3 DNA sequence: TGTGCCACCAGTGAGGACAGTCTCGAGACCCAGTACTTC.